The 8 T cell receptor beta chains presented below share a single source sample, sequenced in a study of OX40 agonist ivuxolimab in advanced cancers. The assay was immunoSEQ multiplex PCR, and TCRdb's table has in-frame clones only and misses some. The sample shows 65,000 to 90,000 clones, 70% to 90% of them seen only once. The sample was CD4+ or CD8+ T cells sorted from blood, taken in a trial of the OX40 agonist ivuxolimab. These TCRs come from an adult with an advanced solid tumor such as melanoma, head and neck, liver or kidney cancer.

This chain links TRBV11-3 with TRBJ2-6; D is unclear. V was clipped by 8 bases and J by 2 bases, with 7 bases between them. This CDR3 has 13 residues. The germline V gene has CDR1 SGHNT and CDR2 YENEEA. CDR3 DNA sequence: TGTGCCAGCTCCCCAGCTGGGGCCAACGTCCTGACTTTC. Its protein product is CASSPAGANVLTF. Based on the CDR3 plus reference TRBV11-3 and TRBJ2-6, the full variable domain is EAGVVQSPRYKIIEKKQPVAFWCNPISGHNTLYWYLQNLGQGPELLIRYENEEAVDDSQLPKDRFSAERLKGVDSTLKIQPAELGDSAVYLCASSPAGANVLTFGAGSRLTVL.

The gene calls are TRBV5-1 and TRBJ2-4; D ambiguous. This CDR3 is 15 amino acids long. Looked up from germline, CDR1 is SGHRS and CDR2 is YFSETQ. The V and J ends lost 2 bases and 7 bases respectively, with 16 bases between them. CDR3 protein: CASSFSPIQPNIQYF. In DNA form, the CDR3 reads TGCGCCAGCAGCTTCAGTCCAATCCAACCCAACATTCAGTACTTC. Full variable domain (outside the CDR3, taken from reference TRBV5-1 and TRBJ2-4): KAGVTQTPRYLIKTRGQQVTLSCSPISGHRSVSWYQQTPGQGLQFLFEYFSETQRNKGNFPGRFSGRQFSNSRSEMNVSTLELGDSALYLCASSFSPIQPNIQYFGAGTRLSVL.

This chain connects TRBV5-6 to TRBJ2-7; D remains ambiguous. With 4 bases removed from V and 0 bases from J, the gap between germline ends came to 14 bases. CDR1 is SGHDT and CDR2 is YYEEEE in the germline V gene. This CDR3 is built from 15 residues. This CDR3 is CASSLGPLSSYEQYF. CDR3 bases: TGTGCCAGCAGCCTAGGACCCCTGAGCTCCTACGAGCAGTACTTC.

The V and J genes are TRBV18 and TRBJ2-1, with 7 bases matching TRBD1. V was pared by 8 bases and J by 4 bases, with 2 bases of the junction left unmatched. The germline V gene has CDR1 KGHSH and CDR2 LQKENI. The CDR3 length is 12 residues. CDR3 sequence (DNA): TGTGCCAGCGCCAGGGGGTACAATGAGCAGTTCTTC. Translated: CASARGYNEQFF.

This clone was seen just once. The rearrangement links TRBV30 to TRBJ2-2; TRBD1 is a possible D gene (6 bases). Germline CDR1 GTSNPN, CDR2 SVGIG (reference sequence). This CDR3 comprises 16 residues. Trimming took off 1 base at V and 4 bases at J, with 16 bases between the two ends. As DNA, the CDR3 is TGTGCCTGGAGTGAAACGCTCGGACAGTTCACCGGGGAGCTGTTTTTT. This translates into CAWSETLGQFTGELFF.

This clone showed up just once. This rearrangement joins TRBV27 to TRBJ2-2, with 8 bases that match TRBD1. The CDR3 totals 15 residues. Germline V CDR1 and CDR2: MNHEY, SMNVEV (reference sequence). V shed 6 bases, J shed 7 bases, and the junction held 10 bases outside the gene matches. The CDR3, as DNA: TGTGCCAGCAGGAGACAGGGGAACTTAGTCGGGGAGCTGTTTTTT. Its protein is CASRRQGNLVGELFF.

This chain uses TRBV23-1 with TRBJ2-5; TRBD1 matches 9 bases. TRBV23-1 is identified as an open reading frame with a role that is uncertain. The CDR3 extends over 16 amino acids. V lost 1 base and J lost 4; bases outside the gene matches: 7. CDR3 amino acids: CASSQLTGTGRETQYF. CDR3 nucleotides: TGCGCCAGCAGTCAATTGACCGGGACAGGGCGAGAGACCCAGTACTTC.

CDR3 sequence reads: CASSDGQGGRYQPQHF. The CDR3 nucleotides read TGTGCCAGCAGTGATGGACAGGGGGGAAGGTATCAGCCCCAGCATTTT. The rearrangement links TRBV6-1 to TRBJ1-5; 10 bases map to TRBD1. After removal of 3 bases from V and 5 bases from J, the junction contained 7 bases not matched to a gene. CDR3 length: 16 amino acids. Germline CDR1 MNHNS, CDR2 SASEGT.